The 11 T cell receptor beta chains below were found in one sample sequenced in a study of T cell responses to AZD1222 COVID-19 vaccine. Sequenced by immunoSEQ multiplex PCR; TCRdb stores in-frame clones only, minus some. The sample holds tens of thousands of clones, less than 85% seen once. Sequenced material: peripheral blood, taken on day 0 of AZD1222 vaccination. The receptors originated from an adult in good health.

This clone was detected a few times. The rearrangement links TRBV5-1 to TRBJ2-1; 11 nucleotides agree with TRBD2. Germline V gene lookup returns CDR1 SGHRS and CDR2 YFSETQ. The CDR3 is made up of 15 amino acids. With 2 bases clipped from V and 4 bases from J, the junction kept 2 bases outside the gene matches. As DNA, the CDR3 is TGCGCCAGCAGCTTAACTAGCGGGGGTTACAATGAGCAGTTCTTC. Residues: CASSLTSGGYNEQFF.

The chain couples TRBV14 to TRBJ2-3, with 10 bases lining up with TRBD2. Trimming cost V 5 bases and J 5 bases; bases outside gene matches: 7. Germline V CDR1 and CDR2: SGHDN, FVKESK. The CDR3 contains 15 residues. CDR3 amino acids: CASSTRLAGVDTQYF. CDR3 DNA sequence: TGTGCCAGCAGCACTAGACTAGCGGGTGTAGATACGCAGTATTTT.

In the case of this clone: Its ends do not fully match the called genes, so a read error is possible. This CDR3 is CASSSRQGIEGETQYF. In DNA form, the CDR3 reads TGTGCCAGTAGTTCGAGACAGGGGATTGAGGGTGAGACCCAGTACTTC. V gene TRBV27 combines with J gene TRBJ2-5; 8 nucleotides agree with TRBD1. The CDR3 runs to 16 residues. Germline loops: CDR1 MNHEY, CDR2 SMNVEV (reference sequence).

The chain employs TRBV2 and TRBJ2-2; 7 bases align to TRBD2. V shed 6 bases and J 5 bases; nucleotides not matched to a gene: 9. There are 15 residues in the CDR3. The V gene's germline CDR1 is SNHLY and CDR2 FYNNEI. CDR3 nucleotide sequence: TGTGCCAGCAGCCCGACGGGGGAGGGGACCGGGGAGCTGTTTTTT. It codes for CASSPTGEGTGELFF. The whole variable domain, remainder taken from reference TRBV2 and TRBJ2-2, is EPEVTQTPSHQVTQMGQEVILRCVPISNHLYFYWYRQILGQKVEFLVSFYNNEISEKSEIFDDQFSVERPDGSNFTLKIRSTKLEDSAMYFCASSPTGEGTGELFFGEGSRLTVL.

The V call is TRBV6-5, the J call TRBJ2-4; D unresolved. The CDR3 runs 11 residues. The germline V and J ends were trimmed by 7 bases and 5 bases, with 6 bases remaining between them. Germline assignment: CDR1 MNHEY and CDR2 SVGAGI. Written as DNA, the CDR3 is TGTGCCAGCAAAGTCCAAAACATTCAGTACTTC. It codes for CASKVQNIQYF.

The rearrangement links TRBV11-2 to TRBJ2-3; D call uncertain. This CDR3 comprises 12 residues. V shed 5 bases and J shed 3 bases, with 6 bases lying between them. Looked up from germline, CDR1 is SGHAT and CDR2 is FQNNGV. This CDR3 reads CASSLITDTQYF. Here the CDR3 DNA reads TGTGCCAGCAGCCTCATAACAGATACGCAGTATTTT.

The V call is TRBV30, the J call TRBJ1-2; D is ambiguous. The V and J ends lost 0 bases and 8 bases respectively, with 13 bases between them. Germline lookup yields CDR1 GTSNPN and CDR2 SVGIG (reference sequence). This CDR3 has 13 amino acids. CDR3 region: CAWSVKGLAGYTF. For the CDR3, the DNA is TGTGCCTGGAGTGTAAAGGGTCTGGCGGGCTACACCTTC.

This chain uses TRBV19 with TRBJ2-1; 10 nucleotides line up with TRBD2. After removal of 5 bases from V and 9 bases from J, the junction contained 10 bases not matched to a gene. Germline CDR1 LNHDA, CDR2 SQIVND (reference sequence). The CDR3 has 15 amino acids. The CDR3 DNA is TGTGCCAGTAGTCCATTAGCGGGGGGCCATAGTGAGCAGTTCTTC. Amino acids: CASSPLAGGHSEQFF.

This clone appeared once. This chain uses TRBV2 with TRBJ2-1; 10 nucleotides align to TRBD2. Losses at the gene ends were 6 bases for V and 10 bases for J; bases not matched to a gene: 6. Germline V gene lookup returns CDR1 SNHLY and CDR2 FYNNEI. The CDR3 consists of 13 residues. The CDR3 DNA reads as TGTGCCAGCAGGGGGACTAGCGTCGAAGAGCAGTTCTTC. It specifies CASRGTSVEEQFF.

V is TRBV3-1 (or the pseudogene TRBV3-2) and J is TRBJ1-1; D call uncertain. Germline V gene data show CDR1 as LGHDT and CDR2 as YNNKEL (reference sequence). The V end lost 5 bases, the J end lost 7 bases, and 11 bases lay between the germline ends. This CDR3 comprises 12 residues. The CDR3 region is CASSYGRSEAFF. Written as DNA, the CDR3 is TGTGCCAGCAGCTACGGTAGGAGTGAAGCTTTCTTT.

This chain joins TRBV7-3 and TRBJ1-1, with D tentatively TRBD1 (6 bases). Per germline, CDR1 SGHTA and CDR2 FQGTGA. This CDR3 contains 15 residues. Trimming left V 5 bases short and J 2 bases short, with 15 bases between. CDR3: CASSPGTLDNTEAFF. The DNA for the CDR3 is TGTGCCAGCAGCCCTGGGACATTGGATAACACTGAAGCTTTCTTT.